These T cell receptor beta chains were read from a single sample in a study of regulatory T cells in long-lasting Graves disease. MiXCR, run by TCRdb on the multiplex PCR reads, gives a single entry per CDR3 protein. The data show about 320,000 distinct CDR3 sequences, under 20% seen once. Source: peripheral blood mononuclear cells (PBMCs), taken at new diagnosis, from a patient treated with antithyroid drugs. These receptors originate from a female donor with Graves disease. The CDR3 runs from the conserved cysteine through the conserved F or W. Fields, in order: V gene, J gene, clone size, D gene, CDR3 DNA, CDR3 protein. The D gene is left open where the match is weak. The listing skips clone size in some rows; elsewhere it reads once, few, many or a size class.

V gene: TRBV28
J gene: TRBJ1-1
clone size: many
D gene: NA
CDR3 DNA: TGTGCCAGCAGTTCGACGGCGCAGCAACCACGGAACACTGAAGCTTTCTTT
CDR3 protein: CASSSTAQQPRNTEAFF

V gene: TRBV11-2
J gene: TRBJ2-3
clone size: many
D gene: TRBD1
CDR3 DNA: TGTGCCAGCAGCTTTACCCTGGGACAGGCCGGTGGGGTCACAGATACGCAGTATTTT
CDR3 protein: CASSFTLGQAGGVTDTQYF

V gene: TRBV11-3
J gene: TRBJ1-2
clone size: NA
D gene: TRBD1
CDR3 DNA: TGTGCCAGCAGCTTAGGGGGACAGGGGGCGAATGGCTACACCTTC
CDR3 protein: CASSLGGQGANGYTF

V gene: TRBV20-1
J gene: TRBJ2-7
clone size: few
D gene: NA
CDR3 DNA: TGCAGTGCTAGCGGGAGCCCCTACGAGCAGTACTTC
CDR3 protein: CSASGSPYEQYF

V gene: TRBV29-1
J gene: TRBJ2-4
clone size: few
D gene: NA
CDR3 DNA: TGCAGCGTTGAAGATCACAAAAACATTCAGTACTTC
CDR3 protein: CSVEDHKNIQYF

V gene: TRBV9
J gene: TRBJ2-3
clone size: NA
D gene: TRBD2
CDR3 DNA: TGTGCCAGCAGCGTACTAGCGGGAGTACCAGATACGCAGTATTTT
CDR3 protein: CASSVLAGVPDTQYF

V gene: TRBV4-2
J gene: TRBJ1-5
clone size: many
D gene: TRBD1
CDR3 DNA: TGTGCCAGCAGCCCCCGGACAGGGGTTCAGCCCCAGCATTTT
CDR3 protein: CASSPRTGVQPQHF

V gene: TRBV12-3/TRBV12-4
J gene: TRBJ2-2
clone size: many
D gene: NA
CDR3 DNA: TGTGCCAGCAGTTTACATATGGCCAAAAACGGGGAGCTGTTTTTT
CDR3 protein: CASSLHMAKNGELFF

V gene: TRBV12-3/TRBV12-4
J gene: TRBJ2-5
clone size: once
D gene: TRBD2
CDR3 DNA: TGTGCCAGCAGGATCGGACTAGAAGAGACCCAGTACTTC
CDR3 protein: CASRIGLEETQYF

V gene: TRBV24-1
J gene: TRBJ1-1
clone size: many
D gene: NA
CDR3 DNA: TGTGCCACCAGTGAATCGATGGCCACTGAAGCTTTCTTT
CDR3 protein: CATSESMATEAFF

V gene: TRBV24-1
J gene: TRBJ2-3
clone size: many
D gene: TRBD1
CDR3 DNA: TGTGCCACCAGTGATATGGGACAGGGGGTCACAGATACGCAGTATTTT
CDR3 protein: CATSDMGQGVTDTQYF

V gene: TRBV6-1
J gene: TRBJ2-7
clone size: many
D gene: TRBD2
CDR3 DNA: TGTGCCAGCAGTGGGATAGCGGGAGGCAGCTACGAGCAGTACTTC
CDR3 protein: CASSGIAGGSYEQYF

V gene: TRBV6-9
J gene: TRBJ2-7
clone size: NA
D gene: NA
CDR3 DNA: TGTGCCAGCAGTTTGGGCGGGATGGGACCCTACGAGCAGTACTTC
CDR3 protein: CASSLGGMGPYEQYF

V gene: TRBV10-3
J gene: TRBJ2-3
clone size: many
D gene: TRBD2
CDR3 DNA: TGTGCCATCAGTGGGACTAGCGGGAGCACAGATACGCAGTATTTT
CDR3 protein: CAISGTSGSTDTQYF